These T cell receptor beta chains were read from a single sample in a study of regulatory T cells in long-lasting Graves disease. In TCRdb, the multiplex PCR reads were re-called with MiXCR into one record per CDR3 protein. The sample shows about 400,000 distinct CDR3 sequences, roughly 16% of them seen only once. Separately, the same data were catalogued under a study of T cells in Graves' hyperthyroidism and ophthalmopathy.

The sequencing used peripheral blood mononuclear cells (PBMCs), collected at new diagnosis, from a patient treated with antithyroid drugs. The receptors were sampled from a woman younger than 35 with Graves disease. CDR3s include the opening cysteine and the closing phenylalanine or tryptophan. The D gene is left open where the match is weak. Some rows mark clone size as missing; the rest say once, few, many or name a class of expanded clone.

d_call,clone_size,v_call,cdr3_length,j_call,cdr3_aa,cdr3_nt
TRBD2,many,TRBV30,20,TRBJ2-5,CAWRRLKSLAGFDPKETQYF,TGTGCCTGGCGACGACTAAAATCCCTAGCGGGGTTCGATCCGAAAGAGACCCAGTACTTC
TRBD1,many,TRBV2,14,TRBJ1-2,CASSLGQGVNGYTF,TGTGCCAGCAGCCTTGGACAGGGGGTGAATGGCTACACCTTC
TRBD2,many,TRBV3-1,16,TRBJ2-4,CASSKDSGVSKNIQYF,TGTGCCAGCAGCAAAGATAGCGGGGTGTCCAAAAACATTCAGTACTTC
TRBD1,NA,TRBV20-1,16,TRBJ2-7,CSARFWGQINAYEQYF,TGCAGTGCTAGATTCTGGGGACAGATCAACGCCTACGAGCAGTACTTC
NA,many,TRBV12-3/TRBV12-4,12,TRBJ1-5,CASSLDVQPQHF,TGTGCCAGCAGTTTGGATGTCCAGCCCCAGCATTTT
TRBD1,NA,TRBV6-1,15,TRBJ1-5,CASRLTGVGNQPQHF,TGTGCCAGCAGGCTGACAGGGGTAGGTAATCAGCCCCAGCATTTT
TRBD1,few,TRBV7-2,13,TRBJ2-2,CASSGQGWGELFF,TGTGCCAGCAGCGGACAGGGTTGGGGGGAGCTGTTTTTT
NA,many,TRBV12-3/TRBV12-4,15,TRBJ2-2,CASSQQEANTGELFF,TGTGCCAGCAGTCAACAGGAGGCGAACACCGGGGAGCTGTTTTTT
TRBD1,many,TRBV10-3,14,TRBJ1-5,CAIREGQPNQPQHF,TGTGCCATCAGGGAGGGACAGCCCAATCAGCCCCAGCATTTT
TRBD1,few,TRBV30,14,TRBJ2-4,CAWSTGVAKNIQYF,TGTGCCTGGAGTACAGGGGTTGCCAAAAACATTCAGTACTTC
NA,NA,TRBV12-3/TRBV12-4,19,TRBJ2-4,CASSHFLGGGLGAKNIQYF,TGTGCCAGCAGTCACTTTCTAGGGGGGGGGCTGGGGGCCAAAAACATTCAGTACTTC
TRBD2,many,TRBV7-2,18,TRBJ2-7,CASSMHRGLAGGPYEQYF,TGTGCCAGCAGCATGCACAGGGGACTAGCGGGAGGGCCCTACGAGCAGTACTTC
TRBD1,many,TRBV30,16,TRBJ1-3,CAWRKTGAYSGNTIYF,TGTGCCTGGCGAAAGACAGGGGCCTACTCTGGAAACACCATATATTTT
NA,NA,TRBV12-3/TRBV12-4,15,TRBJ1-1,CASSPRGGRTAGAFF,TGTGCCAGCAGCCCCCGGGGGGGTCGGACGGCGGGGGCTTTCTTT
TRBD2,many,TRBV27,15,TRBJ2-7,CATYPGLAGSHEQYF,TGTGCCACCTATCCGGGACTAGCGGGATCCCACGAGCAGTACTTC
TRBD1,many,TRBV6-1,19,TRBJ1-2,CASSRTDREHRLRLFPGNF,TGTGCCAGCAGTCGAACCGACAGGGAACACCGCTTAAGGCTCTTTCCCGGTAACTTC
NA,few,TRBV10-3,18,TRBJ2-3,CAISDRRSQATSTDTQYF,TGTGCCATCAGTGACCGAAGATCACAGGCCACTAGCACAGATACGCAGTATTTT
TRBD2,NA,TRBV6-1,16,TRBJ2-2,CASTGIAGGNTGELFF,TGTGCCAGCACGGGGATAGCGGGGGGCAACACCGGGGAGCTGTTTTTT
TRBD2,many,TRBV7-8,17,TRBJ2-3,CASRTAAGGPIGDTQYF,TGTGCCAGCAGGACGGCAGCGGGGGGGCCGATCGGAGATACGCAGTATTTT
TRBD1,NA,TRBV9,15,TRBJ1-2,CASSVETGGRDGYTF,TGTGCCAGCAGCGTAGAGACAGGGGGTCGGGATGGCTACACCTTC
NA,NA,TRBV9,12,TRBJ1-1,CASSVDDLAANF,TGTGCCAGCAGCGTAGATGATCTGGCAGCCAACTTT
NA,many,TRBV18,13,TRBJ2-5,CASSPHTAETQYF,TGTGCCAGCTCACCACACACTGCGGAGACCCAGTACTTC
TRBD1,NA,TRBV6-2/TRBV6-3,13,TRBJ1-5,CATSGDSYQPQHF,TGTGCCACCTCAGGGGACAGTTATCAGCCCCAGCATTTT
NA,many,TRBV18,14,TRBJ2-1,CASSPTRGVNEQFF,TGTGCCAGCTCACCAACCCGGGGTGTCAATGAGCAGTTCTTC
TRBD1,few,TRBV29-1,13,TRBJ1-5,CSIQGGTNQPQHF,TGCAGCATCCAGGGGGGGACAAATCAGCCCCAGCATTTT
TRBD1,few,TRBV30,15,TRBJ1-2,CAWSLLAGGRHGYTF,TGTGCCTGGAGCCTACTGGCAGGGGGCCGCCATGGCTACACCTTC
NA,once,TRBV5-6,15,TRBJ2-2,CASSSTYPNTGELFF,TGTGCCAGCAGCTCCACTTATCCGAACACCGGGGAGCTGTTTTTT
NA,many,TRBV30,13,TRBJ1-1,CAWSFSETTEAFF,TGTGCCTGGAGTTTTTCCGAAACCACTGAAGCTTTCTTT
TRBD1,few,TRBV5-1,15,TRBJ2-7,CASSQTGQGSYEQYF,TGCGCCAGCAGCCAAACGGGACAGGGATCCTACGAGCAGTACTTC
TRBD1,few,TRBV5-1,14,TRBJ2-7,CASSFPGQVYEQYF,TGCGCCAGCAGCTTCCCGGGACAGGTTTACGAGCAGTACTTC
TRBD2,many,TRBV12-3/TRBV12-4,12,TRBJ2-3,CAISSGGFTQYF,TGTGCCATATCTAGCGGGGGCTTTACGCAGTATTTT
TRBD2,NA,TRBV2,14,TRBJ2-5,CASSEISSGGVRYF,TGTGCCAGCAGCGAAATATCTAGCGGGGGAGTGCGGTACTTC
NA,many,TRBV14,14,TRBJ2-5,CASSQSTVQETQYF,TGTGCCAGCAGCCAATCTACAGTTCAAGAGACCCAGTACTTC
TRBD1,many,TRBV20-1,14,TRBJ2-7,CSAISGTGGDEQYF,TGCAGTGCTATTAGTGGGACAGGGGGCGACGAGCAGTACTTC
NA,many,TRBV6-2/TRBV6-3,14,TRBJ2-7,CASSELGGRYEQYF,TGTGCCAGCAGTGAATTAGGGGGGCGCTACGAGCAGTACTTC
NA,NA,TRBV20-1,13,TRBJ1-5,CSAPKGVNQPQHF,TGCAGTGCTCCTAAGGGGGTGAATCAGCCCCAGCATTTT
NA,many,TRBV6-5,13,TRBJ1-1,CASSYGGAAEAFF,TGTGCCAGCAGTTACGGGGGGGCCGCTGAAGCTTTCTTT
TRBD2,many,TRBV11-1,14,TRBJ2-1,CASSRSGSGNEQFF,TGTGCCAGCAGCCGTAGCGGGAGTGGGAATGAGCAGTTCTTC
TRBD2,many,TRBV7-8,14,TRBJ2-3,CATRREAGTDTQYF,TGTGCCACTAGGCGGGAGGCGGGCACAGATACGCAGTATTTT
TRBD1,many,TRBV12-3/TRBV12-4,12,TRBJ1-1,CASSLGTGEAFF,TGTGCCAGCAGTTTAGGGACAGGGGAAGCTTTCTTT
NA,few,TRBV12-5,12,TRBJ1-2,CASGSGAYGYTF,TGTGCTAGTGGTTCCGGGGCCTATGGCTACACCTTC
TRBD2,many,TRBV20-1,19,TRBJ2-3,CSARDFRSSGRASTDTQYF,TGCAGTGCTAGAGATTTCCGGTCTAGCGGGAGGGCTAGCACAGATACGCAGTATTTT
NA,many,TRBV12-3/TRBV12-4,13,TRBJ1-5,CASSPQAPQPQHF,TGTGCCAGCAGCCCCCAGGCTCCTCAGCCCCAGCATTTT
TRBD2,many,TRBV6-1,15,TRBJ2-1,CASRPREVAYNEQFF,TGTGCCAGCAGGCCGCGGGAGGTTGCCTACAATGAGCAGTTCTTC
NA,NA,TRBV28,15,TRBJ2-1,CASSDPRGRIYEQFF,TGTGCCAGCAGTGACCCCCGGGGGCGCATCTATGAGCAGTTCTTC
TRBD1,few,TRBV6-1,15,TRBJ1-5,CASTRAGQSNQPQHF,TGTGCCAGCACGAGGGCGGGACAGTCCAATCAGCCCCAGCATTTT
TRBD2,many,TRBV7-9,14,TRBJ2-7,CASSFQAGGYEQYF,TGTGCCAGCAGCTTCCAAGCGGGAGGTTACGAGCAGTACTTC
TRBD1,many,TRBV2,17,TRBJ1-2,CASILGQLRPVDYGYTF,TGTGCCAGCATCCTGGGACAGTTACGCCCCGTAGACTATGGCTACACCTTC
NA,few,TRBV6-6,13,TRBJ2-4,CASSYSEGNIQYF,TGTGCCAGCAGTTACTCGGAAGGAAACATTCAGTACTTC
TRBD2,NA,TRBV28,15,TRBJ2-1,CASRTSGSSYNEQFF,TGTGCCAGCAGAACTAGCGGGAGCTCCTACAATGAGCAGTTCTTC
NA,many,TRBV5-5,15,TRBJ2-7,CASSLETGPSYEQYF,TGTGCCAGCAGCTTGGAGACAGGCCCGTCCTACGAGCAGTACTTC
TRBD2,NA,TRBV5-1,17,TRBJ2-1,CASSSQGTSGGIYEQFF,TGCGCCAGCAGCAGCCAAGGGACTAGCGGGGGGATCTATGAGCAGTTCTTC
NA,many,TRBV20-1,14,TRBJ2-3,CSAVRGRGTDTQYF,TGCAGTGCTGTCCGGGGGCGCGGGACAGATACGCAGTATTTT
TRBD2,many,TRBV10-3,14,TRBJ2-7,CAISAGTSVYEQYF,TGTGCCATCAGCGCCGGGACTAGCGTCTACGAGCAGTACTTC
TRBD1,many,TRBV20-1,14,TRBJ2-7,CSARAKDRVYEQYF,TGCAGTGCTAGAGCCAAAGACAGGGTTTACGAGCAGTACTTC
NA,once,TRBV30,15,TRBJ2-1,CAWSPSGIPPNEQFF,TGCGCCTGGAGTCCGAGCGGCATTCCCCCCAATGAGCAGTTCTTC
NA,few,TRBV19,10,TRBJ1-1,CASSQGEAFF,TGTGCCAGTAGTCAGGGTGAAGCTTTCTTT
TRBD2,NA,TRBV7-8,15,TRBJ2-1,CASSPGTRLYNEQFF,TGTGCCAGCAGCCCAGGGACTAGACTCTACAATGAGCAGTTCTTC
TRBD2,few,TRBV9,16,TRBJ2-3,CASSVVGLARTDTQYF,TGTGCCAGCAGCGTAGTGGGACTAGCACGCACAGATACGCAGTATTTT
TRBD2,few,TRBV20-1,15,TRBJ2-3,CSAIRTSGGTDTQYF,TGCAGTGCTATAAGGACTAGCGGAGGCACAGATACGCAGTATTTT